What follows are 17 T cell receptor beta chains derived from one specimen sequenced in a study of shared clonotypes between healthy human individuals. Repertoires were generated with immunoSEQ multiplex PCR, while TCRdb's copy carries only in-frame clones and drops some. The sample holds more than 850,000 clones, around 78% seen once. The sequencing input was memory CD4+ T cells from PBMCs. Specified subset: CD45RA-negative fraction. The receptor set was obtained from a man between 18 and 35 years old in good health. Some clones in this sample may be carry-over from other donors' samples.

The CDR3 DNA is TGTGCCAGCAAGGGGGCGGGATCGCATGAAAAACTGTTTTTT. Its translation: CASKGAGSHEKLFF. The chain employs TRBV6-6 and TRBJ1-4, with 7 bases that match TRBD1. J gave up 6 bases and V 7 bases, and 8 bases lay outside the gene matches. The CDR3 covers 14 residues. The germline V gene has CDR1 MNHNY and CDR2 SVGAGI (reference sequence).

This clone was counted a single time. The chain employs TRBV30 and TRBJ2-7, with a weak D call TRBD2 (6 bases). This CDR3 is 12 amino acids long. Germline lookup yields CDR1 GTSNPN and CDR2 SVGIG (reference sequence). V was clipped by 5 bases and J by 3 bases, with 11 bases between them. The CDR3 DNA reads TGTGCCTGGGGGGACTCCTTCTACGAGCAGTACTTC. As protein: CAWGDSFYEQYF.

This clone was detected only a few times. V usage is TRBV18 and J usage is TRBJ1-4; D is perhaps TRBD1 (5 bases). The CDR3 loop spans 17 amino acids. The V end was cut by 1 base, the J end by 0 bases, with 12 bases between. Per the germline V gene, CDR1 is KGHSH and CDR2 is LQKENI. For the CDR3, the DNA is TGTGCCAGCTCACCACGGTCAGGGCCAACAACTAATGAAAAACTGTTTTTT. Its protein product is CASSPRSGPTTNEKLFF.

The chain uses TRBV4-2 and TRBJ2-1; 7 nucleotides align to TRBD2. With V trimmed by 4 bases and J by 1 base, 13 bases remained unmatched. The V gene's germline CDR1 is LGHNA and CDR2 YNFKEQ. This CDR3 is built from 18 residues. This CDR3 is CASSRGTIGLDSYNEQFF. Written as DNA, the CDR3 is TGTGCCAGCAGCCGAGGGACTATAGGACTAGATTCCTACAATGAGCAGTTCTTC.

Turning to this clone: Other DNA sequences in the sample encode the same CDR3. This chain uses TRBV5-1 with TRBJ2-5, with 9 bases identical to TRBD1. CDR1 is SGHRS, CDR2 YFSETQ, per germline. The CDR3 runs 15 residues. V shed 3 bases, J shed 4 bases, and the junction held 7 bases outside the gene matches. CDR3 nucleotide sequence: TGCGCCAGCAGCTCCCAACAGGGGGCAGGAGAGACCCAGTACTTC. It yields the protein CASSSQQGAGETQYF.

The V and J genes are TRBV2 and TRBJ2-2, with D perhaps TRBD1 (5 bases). Germline CDR1 is SNHLY and CDR2 is FYNNEI. The germline V and J ends were trimmed by 6 bases and 4 bases, with 12 bases remaining between them. The CDR3 length is 14 residues. This CDR3 is CASSPGWATGELFF. CDR3 sequence (DNA): TGTGCCAGCAGCCCAGGGTGGGCCACCGGGGAGCTGTTTTTT.

V gene TRBV4-2 combines with J gene TRBJ1-3; D is unclear. Germline V gene data show CDR1 as LGHNA and CDR2 as YNFKEQ. V lost 3 bases, J lost 1 base, and 16 bases lay in between. CDR3 size: 17 residues. The CDR3 DNA follows: TGTGCCAGCAGCCAGGGCGGAAAGGGAGGGTCTGGAAACACCATATATTTT. Amino acid sequence: CASSQGGKGGSGNTIYF.

The rearrangement joins TRBV10-2 to TRBJ2-2, with D hard to call. Trimming left V 4 bases short and J 1 base short, with 10 bases between. The CDR3 loop spans 15 amino acids. Germline assignment: CDR1 WSHSY and CDR2 SAAADI. CDR3 region: CASSVGPQNTGELFF. The CDR3 coding sequence is TGCGCCAGCAGTGTAGGGCCGCAGAACACCGGGGAGCTGTTTTTT.

V gene TRBV15 combines with J gene TRBJ2-3; D is perhaps TRBD2 (5 bases). Germline loops: CDR1 LNHNV, CDR2 YYDKDF (reference sequence). Trimming left V 5 bases short and J 10 bases short, with 13 bases between. This CDR3 is 12 amino acids long. CDR3 sequence: CATSRGITSQYF. The DNA of the CDR3 is TGTGCCACCAGCCGAGGGATTACATCGCAGTATTTT.

As concerns this clone: Since a far larger clone is one base different, this is likely a read error. Other DNA sequences in the sample encode the same CDR3. The chain carries TRBV7-9 and TRBJ1-1; D is ambiguous. CDR1 and CDR2 (germline): SEHNR, FQNEAQ (reference sequence). The V end lost 1 base, the J end lost 1 base, and 4 bases lay between the germline ends. The length of the CDR3 is 13 residues. CDR3: CASSLGENTEAFF. In DNA form, the CDR3 reads TGTGCCAGCAGCTTAGGAGAGAACACTGAAGCTTTCTTT.

The chain combines TRBV30 with TRBJ2-7, with 8 bases identical to TRBD2. This CDR3 comprises 17 residues. Germline CDR1 and CDR2: GTSNPN and SVGIG (reference sequence). J gave up 2 bases and V 2 bases, and 14 bases lay outside the gene matches. Here the CDR3 reads CAWSPYRWSGGAYEQYF. Here the CDR3 DNA reads TGTGCCTGGAGTCCTTACCGGTGGAGCGGGGGTGCCTACGAGCAGTACTTC.

The V gene is TRBV19, the J gene TRBJ1-2; perhaps TRBD1 as D (5 bases). V dropped 5 bases and J dropped 3 bases, with 16 bases sitting between them. From germline, CDR1 is LNHDA and CDR2 SQIVND (reference sequence). The CDR3 has 15 residues. The CDR3 nucleotides read TGTGCCAGTAGTTCTCGAGGGGTCGTCGACTATGGCTACACCTTC. Residues: CASSSRGVVDYGYTF.

V is TRBV5-1 and J is TRBJ2-3; 7 nucleotides line up with TRBD2. The J segment lost 2 bases and the V segment lost 0 bases, leaving 9 bases of the junction unmatched. Germline V lookup: CDR1 SGHRS, CDR2 YFSETQ. CDR3 length: 17 amino acids. The CDR3 loop is CASSLVLASGHTDTQYF. The CDR3 DNA sequence: TGCGCCAGCAGCTTGGTTTTGGCTAGCGGTCACACAGATACGCAGTATTTT.

The genes are TRBV9 and TRBJ2-1; 7 nucleotides line up with TRBD2. Germline values: CDR1 SGDLS, CDR2 YYNGEE. The CDR3 contains 21 residues. The junction had 22 bases not matched to a gene; V was cut back by 3 bases and J by 1 base. The CDR3 region has the DNA TGTGCCAGCAGCGCCCCTACGGGAGGCGCCCGGATAGGTGGGTCCTACAATGAGCAGTTCTTC. Protein: CASSAPTGGARIGGSYNEQFF.

In the case of this clone: The same CDR3 can be traced to other DNA sequences in this sample. This chain joins TRBV5-1 and TRBJ2-7; D is unresolved. Trimming stripped 4 bases from V and 5 bases from J, with 10 bases between. The CDR3 loop spans 12 amino acids. CDR1 and CDR2 (germline): SGHRS, YFSETQ. The CDR3 region has the DNA TGCGCCAGCAGCCTGCCCGCGGACGAGCAGTACTTC. It encodes CASSLPADEQYF.

The CDR3 nucleotides are TGTGCCAGCAGCCTCCTAGGTCAGGGGCACAATGAGCAGTTCTTC. It specifies CASSLLGQGHNEQFF. The chain links TRBV5-6 to TRBJ2-1; tentative D call: TRBD1 (6 bases). Germline V CDR1 and CDR2: SGHDT, YYEEEE. This CDR3 spans 15 amino acids. Trimming pared 4 bases from V and 5 bases from J, leaving 16 bases between.

Concerning this clone: Additional DNA sequences in this sample encode the identical CDR3. V usage is TRBV11-2 and J usage is TRBJ1-3; 10 bases match TRBD1. The J segment lost 2 bases and the V segment lost 5 bases, leaving 3 bases of the junction unmatched. Per the germline V gene, CDR1 is SGHAT and CDR2 is FQNNGV. This CDR3 spans 15 amino acids. CDR3 sequence (DNA): TGTGCCAGCAGCCTTGACAGGGGGCCTGGAAACACCATATATTTT. This codes for CASSLDRGPGNTIYF.